This T cell receptor (beta chain) was identified during a study of T-cell reconstitution after alpha-beta-depleted transplantation in children. The authors prepared the TCRbeta library with unique molecular identifiers. TCRdb reprocessed the PCR reads with MiXCR, giving one entry per CDR3 protein. Of about 640,000 distinct CDR3 sequences listed, roughly 15% are singletons. J lost 6 bases, V lost 5 bases, and 7 bases had no gene match. CDR1 is DFQATT, CDR2 SNEGSKA, per germline (reference sequence). The CDR3 runs to 14 residues. The specimen comprised PBMCs from the stem cell graft donor, sampled from the stem cell graft. V usage is TRBV20-1 and J usage is TRBJ1-6, with 7 bases identical to TRBD1. The clonotype was recovered from a human donor who donated a stem cell graft to a child with acute myeloid leukemia. The CDR3: CSAPNRGGNSPLHF. In DNA form, the CDR3 reads TGCAGTGCTCCTAACAGGGGAGGTAATTCACCCCTCCACTTT.